The T cell receptor (beta chain) described here comes from a study of cytomegalovirus exposure and HLA in healthy donors (dated 2017 in TCRdb). Background on the whole study: According to a later analysis, one platform produced both the roughly 120 validation repertoires and the 700 or so repertoires of the first cohort. The study aimed to test whether signatures of past pathogen exposure could be identified by cataloging public T cell receptors. A separate validation cohort of over 95 different subjects was used in addition to the approximately 610-subject first cohort. High-throughput TCR immunosequencing, statistical association of individual TCRs with disease status, and machine learning were combined to predict cytomegalovirus infection status. Overall study results and their limits: While some public TCRs were present in many individuals, most TCR sequences turned up only very rarely across donors. In the study, 150 to 200 TCR beta chains were listed as associated with cytomegalovirus. Subsequent analysis determined that TCRs grouped into clusters in the first cohort also showed a tendency toward co-occurrence across the 130 or so validation repertoires, and 94% of cluster scores exceeded 0. Three of the identified cytomegalovirus-associated TCR beta chains were confirmed in vitro to be specific for cytomegalovirus antigens. The authors suggested that the approach could potentially be extended to other disease states and immunological phenotypes. A later analysis had no HLA typing for the validation cohort, so co-occurrence there was scored across all 110 or so repertoires. In both the original and validation cohorts, the classifier was reported to diagnose cytomegalovirus status with high specificity and sensitivity.

To prepare the library, the immunoSEQ multiplex PCR assay was applied. The published analysis was carried out like this. A statistical classification framework was developed to diagnose cytomegalovirus status using the catalog of TCR beta chain sequences. Not all clones reach the TCRdb copy of this immuneACCESS table, which keeps in-frame sequences only. Checked studies attribute under half of the gap to unresolved V genes and leave the rest unexplained. V and J calls and clone size are copied from that table; D and trimming were computed from the DNA. This sample gives 55,000 to 70,000 clones in total; roughly nine tenths of them show up just once. The leading ten clones occupy 2.5% to 3.5% of the sample. About this clone itself: The antigen this receptor binds is unknown. No much larger clone is present one base from it, and per-base qualities are unavailable.

The V end loses 7 bases and the J end loses 0 bases, and a stretch of 9 bases separates them. Its CDR3 holds 13 amino acids, cysteine through phenylalanine. Of all the DNA, just the CDR3 is kept, 39 bases in frame from base 1. For CDR1 and CDR2, the germline V gene lists SQVTM and ANQGSEA. The donors belonged to the validation cohort of around 110 subjects, which was separate from the roughly 700-subject first cohort. Recombination joined TRBV29-1 with TRBJ2-2; the D gene is perhaps TRBD2, on 5 matching bases. The TCR sequence derives from a man younger than 35 in good health and CMV-seronegative. Sequenced input: PBMCs. The sequenced DNA: TGCAGCGGTGAGCGGACGAACACCGGGGAGCTGTTTTTT. Its coded protein is CSGERTNTGELFF.